Listed below are T cell receptor beta chains from one sample, sequenced in a study of Ad26.COV2.S vaccination and SARS-CoV-2 variants. Data came from immunoSEQ multiplex PCR; TCRdb stores just in-frame clones and leaves some out. The profile shows fewer than 500,000 clones, 90% of them singletons. Sequencing used peripheral blood, obtained in a trial of Ad26.COV2.S vaccine versus placebo. The receptor set was obtained from a person between 18 and 65 years old who received the Ad26.COV2.S COVID-19 vaccine or a placebo. CDR3s include the opening cysteine and the closing phenylalanine or tryptophan. D genes are given only for firm matches. Clone size is stated in some rows and not others, as once, few, many or a class when expanded.

J gene	D gene	clone size	V gene	CDR3 protein	CDR3 DNA
TRBJ2-7	TRBD1	.	TRBV9	CASSAGTGSLEQYF	TGTGCCAGCAGCGCGGGGACAGGGTCGCTCGAGCAGTACTTC
TRBJ2-2	.	.	TRBV11-1	CASSSLGVPGELFF	TGTGCCAGCAGCTCCCTAGGGGTTCCCGGGGAGCTGTTTTTT
TRBJ2-5	.	few	TRBV5-1	CASSALVQETQYF	TGCGCCAGCAGCGCGCTTGTCCAAGAGACCCAGTACTTC
TRBJ2-2	.	once	TRBV21-1	CASSKDGDRNTGELFF	TGTGCCAGCAGCAAAGATGGGGACAGAAACACCGGGGAGCTGTTTTTT
TRBJ2-1	.	.	TRBV28	CASSLTVAEQFF	TGTGCCAGCAGTTTAACGGTTGCTGAGCAGTTCTTC
TRBJ2-1	TRBD2	once	TRBV27	CASLGLAGGPRANEQFF	TGTGCCAGCCTTGGACTAGCGGGAGGGCCTCGGGCCAATGAGCAGTTCTTC
TRBJ2-1	TRBD1	.	TRBV7-9	CASRLGQVYEQFF	TGTGCCAGCAGATTAGGACAGGTTTATGAGCAGTTCTTC
TRBJ1-1	.	.	TRBV27	CASSPLGTNIAEAFF	TGTGCCAGCAGTCCACTAGGAACGAACATCGCTGAAGCTTTCTTT
TRBJ2-1	TRBD2	.	TRBV2	CASSDWLAGPYNEQFF	TGTGCCAGCAGTGATTGGCTAGCGGGACCCTACAATGAGCAGTTCTTC
TRBJ2-7	.	few	TRBV5-4	CASSLEAGEAYEQYF	TGTGCCAGCAGCTTGGAGGCAGGGGAGGCCTACGAGCAGTACTTC
TRBJ2-1	.	.	TRBV6-4	CASSDRVNNEQFF	TGTGCCAGCAGTGACCGGGTAAACAATGAGCAGTTCTTC
TRBJ1-3	.	.	TRBV29-1	CSVEESLQTDTIYF	TGCAGCGTTGAAGAATCGTTACAGACGGACACCATATATTTT
TRBJ1-1	.	.	TRBV7-2	CASSLYGTEGREAFF	TGTGCCAGCAGCTTATACGGGACGGAGGGCCGTGAAGCTTTCTTT
TRBJ2-5	.	.	TRBV18	CASSPGQEETQYF	TGTGCCAGCTCACCTGGTCAGGAAGAGACCCAGTACTTC
TRBJ1-6	.	.	TRBV30	CAWSPGTAYNSPLHF	TGTGCCTGGAGTCCCGGGACCGCTTATAATTCACCCCTCCACTTT
TRBJ2-7	.	once	TRBV7-2	CASSPDSGEQYF	TGTGCCAGCAGCCCCGACAGTGGGGAGCAGTACTTC
TRBJ2-7	TRBD1	.	TRBV11-2	CASSRWVGQVYEQYF	TGTGCCAGCAGCCGGTGGGTGGGACAGGTCTACGAGCAGTACTTC
TRBJ2-7	TRBD2	.	TRBV7-9	CASSRDPGGVGSYEQYF	TGTGCCAGCAGCCGAGACCCGGGAGGTGTAGGGTCCTACGAGCAGTACTTC
TRBJ1-5	.	.	TRBV19	CASSIIEGQGGQPQHF	TGTGCCAGTAGTATAATCGAGGGCCAGGGCGGTCAGCCCCAGCATTTT
TRBJ2-7	.	.	TRBV7-8	CASSLILRPYEQYF	TGTGCCAGCAGCTTAATTCTAAGACCCTACGAGCAGTACTTC
TRBJ2-1	.	.	TRBV27	CASNPLGGPNNEQFF	TGTGCCAGCAACCCGTTAGGAGGGCCGAACAATGAGCAGTTCTTC
TRBJ2-1	.	.	TRBV5-1	CASSSTGASSYNEQFF	TGCGCCAGCAGCTCCACGGGAGCTAGCTCCTACAATGAGCAGTTCTTC
TRBJ2-5	TRBD1	.	TRBV28	CASSSVQGQETQYF	TGTGCCAGCAGTTCCGTACAGGGACAGGAGACCCAGTACTTC
TRBJ2-7	TRBD2	.	TRBV10-3	CAISEALAGGRHEQYF	TGTGCCATCAGTGAGGCGCTAGCGGGAGGTCGCCACGAGCAGTACTTC
TRBJ1-5	.	.	TRBV6-5	CASTPGNQPQHF	TGTGCCAGCACTCCGGGCAATCAGCCCCAGCATTTT
TRBJ2-1	TRBD2	.	TRBV6-2/TRBV6-3	CASSYSLLATDNEQFF	TGTGCCAGCAGTTACTCTCTACTAGCGACCGACAATGAGCAGTTCTTC
TRBJ1-4	TRBD1	.	TRBV5-4	CASSLEAGTATNEKLFF	TGTGCCAGCAGCTTGGAAGCAGGGACAGCAACTAATGAAAAACTGTTTTTT
TRBJ2-7	TRBD2	.	TRBV10-3	CAISDAPSGTYEQYF	TGTGCCATCAGTGACGCCCCTAGCGGGACCTACGAGCAGTACTTC
TRBJ2-3	.	.	TRBV12-2	CASRPPLGHTQYF	TGTGCAAGTCGCCCCCCCTTAGGGCATACGCAGTATTTT
TRBJ2-3	TRBD1	.	TRBV18	CASSWTGGNLLYPQYF	TGTGCCAGCTCCTGGACAGGGGGCAATCTTCTGTATCCGCAGTATTTT
TRBJ2-2	TRBD1	.	TRBV30	CAWRTGGAGGELFF	TGTGCCTGGAGGACAGGGGGCGCGGGCGGGGAGCTGTTTTTT
TRBJ2-1	.	once	TRBV12-3/TRBV12-4	CASSHGNEQFF	TGTGCCAGCAGCCACGGTAATGAGCAGTTCTTC